This record concerns one T cell receptor (beta chain) sequence. This clone's antigen is unknown. No base-level quality is on record; no much larger clone is a single base apart. The data derive from a study of blood T cell repertoires in COVID-19 (dated by TCRdb to the early 2020s). Looking at the study overall: Samples from collaborators originated in the United States, Italy and Spain and spanned both the acute and convalescent phases of COVID-19. A de-identified subject ID, COVID-19 status, age in years and sex were almost always included in the sample metadata. The prospective study material was composed of cDNA or gDNA derived from T cells, B-cell-depleted T cells, or PBMCs. The samples were drawn from two sources: the first 160 participants of the ongoing ImmuneRACE study, and 1,254 subjects contributed by 6 global collaborators. The repertoires were made available in a free public database intended to serve as a resource for research on the immune response to SARS-CoV-2. Subjects who had been exposed to COVID-19, were actively infected with it, or had recovered from it provided the deeply sampled blood TCRbeta repertoires that made up the dataset. Where available, HLA class I and class II types were obtained from metadata supplied by the sample provider rather than from assay-based typing.

One collaborating source in Seattle enrolled patients while the patients were actively infected and followed the patients over time throughout the course of disease. Collaborating institutions collected whole blood in K2EDTA tubes following their own protocols. For TCRbeta analysis, collaborators shipped samples as frozen whole blood, isolated PBMCs, or DNA extracted from either of those sample types. Beyond this particular receptor, the publication reports: Clinical and demographic metadata were provided uncurated, with the amount varying by source and participant.

Compared with germline, V lacks 6 bases and J lacks 5 bases; bases without a gene match: 8. Taken from the germline V gene, the CDR1 and CDR2 loops are SNHLY and FYNNEI. The CDR3, from cysteine to phenylalanine, totals 15 residues. Solely the CDR3 DNA is kept, with 45 bases framed from the first base. TCRbeta CDR3 regions were amplified from genomic DNA using the immunoSEQ Assay, a bias-controlled multiplex PCR. Concerning the study's data processing: Nucleated cell counts per sample were estimated from amplification of reference gene primers within the assay. To quantify the absolute abundance of each unique TCRbeta CDR3 rearrangement, sequence reads were collapsed and filtered. For each sample, productive Simpson clonality was calculated as the square root of Simpson's diversity index over productive rearrangements. Held by TCRdb, this immuneACCESS table contains in-frame sequences only and omits some clones. Under half of the omission traces to an unresolved V gene where checked; the cause of the rest is unknown. The V and J calls and clone size were taken over from that table, and D and trimming were inferred from the DNA. The sample table records around 130,000 clones; over 80% of these occur just once. Approximately 9% of the sample is in the top ten clones.

Sequencing input: peripheral blood. The source is a man aged 25-45 years with COVID-19, enrolled during active disease. The V gene is TRBV2 and the J gene is TRBJ1-5; 9 middle bases align to TRBD1. The CDR3 here reads CASRGDRGGDQPQHF. In nucleotide form, the sequence is TGTGCCAGCAGGGGTGACAGGGGGGGAGATCAGCCCCAGCATTTT.